Listed below are T cell receptor beta chains from one sample, sequenced in a study of T-cell memory formation after mild COVID-19. Using its own MiXCR run on the 5' RACE reads, TCRdb lists one record per CDR3 protein. The sample shows more than 80,000 distinct CDR3 sequences, about 15% of them seen only once. Specimen: PBMCs or a T cell subset sorted from them (not recorded which). The source is an adult woman who had mild COVID-19 (a few samples of this study predate the infection). Cell type and time point are not known. Each CDR3 is given with its conserved first and last residue. D genes are given only for firm matches. Size tells how often a clone was seen (once, few, many) or the class of an expanded clone, and some rows leave it out.

V gene	J gene	CDR3 length	D gene	clone size	CDR3 protein	CDR3 DNA
TRBV27	TRBJ1-1	15	NA	few	CASRYSGQMNTEAFF	TGTGCCAGCAGGTACAGTGGGCAGATGAACACTGAAGCTTTCTTT
TRBV7-8	TRBJ2-3	14	NA	NA	CASSDSNSTDTQYF	TGTGCCAGCAGCGATAGCAACAGCACAGATACGCAGTATTTT
TRBV4-1	TRBJ1-1	15	NA	NA	CASSQRAVGYTEAFF	TGCGCCAGCAGCCAGAGGGCGGTCGGTTACACTGAAGCTTTCTTT
TRBV28	TRBJ2-7	15	TRBD2	NA	CASRPRLAGGVEQYF	TGTGCCAGCAGACCGAGACTAGCGGGAGGTGTCGAGCAGTACTTC
TRBV2	TRBJ1-1	13	NA	NA	CASIADRGTEAFF	TGTGCCAGCATCGCAGATCGGGGCACTGAAGCTTTCTTT
TRBV24-1	TRBJ2-3	14	TRBD2	NA	CAIGTSGSLDTQYF	TGTGCCATTGGGACTAGCGGGAGTTTGGATACGCAGTATTTT
TRBV25-1	TRBJ2-7	16	NA	few	CASSEKSGPKSYEQYF	TGTGCCAGCAGTGAAAAGTCGGGGCCGAAATCCTACGAGCAGTACTTC
TRBV30	TRBJ2-7	14	NA	few	CAWSWGSGSNEQYF	TGTGCCTGGAGTTGGGGGTCGGGGTCCAACGAGCAGTACTTC
TRBV7-6	TRBJ2-6	19	TRBD1	few	CASSSVTGTGGSGANVLTF	TGTGCCAGCAGCTCGGTTACCGGGACAGGGGGTTCTGGGGCCAACGTCCTGACTTTC
TRBV7-9	TRBJ2-2	15	NA	few	CASSLVQGGTGELFF	TGTGCCAGCAGCTTAGTACAGGGAGGCACCGGGGAGCTGTTTTTT
TRBV20-1	TRBJ2-7	15	NA	NA	CSAALDRGISYEQYF	TGCAGTGCCGCCCTGGATCGGGGGATCTCCTACGAGCAGTACTTC
TRBV7-8	TRBJ2-1	15	TRBD2	NA	CASSYGTSGYNEQFF	TGTGCCAGCAGCTACGGGACTAGCGGATACAATGAGCAGTTCTTC
TRBV29-1	TRBJ2-1	15	NA	many	CSVSSSESSYNEQFF	TGCAGCGTCAGCTCTTCGGAAAGCTCCTACAATGAGCAGTTCTTC
TRBV25-1	TRBJ1-2	12	NA	few	CASSVEGLVYTF	TGTGCCAGCAGTGTTGAAGGCCTGGTGTACACCTTC
TRBV2	TRBJ2-2	17	TRBD2	NA	CASSFYWVSGGTGELFF	TGTGCCAGCAGTTTCTACTGGGTTAGCGGGGGAACCGGGGAGCTGTTTTTT
TRBV6-1	TRBJ2-1	13	TRBD2	many	CASRLADYNEQFF	TGTGCCAGCAGACTAGCGGACTACAATGAGCAGTTCTTC
TRBV6-5	TRBJ2-1	12	NA	many	CASRRSYNEQFF	TGTGCCAGCAGGAGATCCTACAATGAGCAGTTCTTC
TRBV12-3/TRBV12-4	TRBJ2-7	13	NA	many	CASEGPPTYEQYF	TGTGCCAGCGAGGGCCCTCCGACCTACGAGCAGTACTTC
TRBV24-1	TRBJ2-1	13	TRBD1	few	CATSDHRGSEQFF	TGTGCCACCAGTGATCACAGGGGAAGCGAGCAGTTCTTC
TRBV4-1	TRBJ1-5	14	NA	few	CASSHLGGAQPQHF	TGCGCCAGCAGCCATTTAGGGGGGGCTCAGCCCCAGCATTTT
TRBV9	TRBJ2-3	17	NA	NA	CASSVDPGTANTDTQYF	TGTGCCAGCAGCGTCGACCCCGGGACGGCAAACACAGATACGCAGTATTTT
TRBV27	TRBJ1-1	15	NA	NA	CASSLNTGLNTEAFF	TGTGCCAGCAGTTTGAATACAGGGTTGAACACTGAAGCTTTCTTT
TRBV20-1	TRBJ2-4	15	NA	few	CSASAWLGPKNIQYF	TGCAGTGCTAGCGCATGGCTCGGGCCCAAAAACATTCAGTACTTC
TRBV7-2	TRBJ2-3	14	NA	NA	CASSSTGSTDTQYF	TGTGCCAGCAGCTCTACGGGGAGCACAGATACGCAGTATTTT
TRBV4-3	TRBJ2-1	14	NA	NA	CASSSSSRGNEQFF	TGCGCCAGCAGCTCCTCTTCACGGGGCAATGAGCAGTTCTTC
TRBV7-9	TRBJ2-2	15	NA	NA	CASSFIATNTGELFF	TGTGCCAGCAGCTTTATAGCCACCAACACCGGGGAGCTGTTTTTT
TRBV12-3/TRBV12-4	TRBJ2-5	17	TRBD2	few	CASSLVAVTSNGETQYF	TGTGCCAGCAGTTTAGTTGCTGTGACTAGCAACGGCGAGACCCAGTACTTC
TRBV12-3/TRBV12-4	TRBJ2-5	15	NA	NA	CASRPRTGGGETQYF	TGTGCCAGCAGACCTCGGACAGGAGGGGGTGAGACCCAGTACTTC
TRBV5-5	TRBJ2-7	11	NA	few	CASINTGWQYF	TGTGCCAGCATCAACACAGGGTGGCAGTACTTC
TRBV2	TRBJ2-5	15	NA	few	CASSEGGGYQETQYF	TGTGCCAGCAGTGAAGGTGGAGGGTACCAAGAGACCCAGTACTTC
TRBV20-1	TRBJ2-1	15	NA	few	CSARGPLMSDNEQFF	TGCAGTGCTAGAGGGCCCCTCATGTCAGACAATGAGCAGTTCTTC
TRBV6-5	TRBJ1-1	17	TRBD1	NA	CASRLTAWGQGVAEAFF	TGTGCCAGCAGGCTAACCGCGTGGGGACAGGGCGTCGCTGAAGCTTTCTTT
TRBV6-2/TRBV6-3	TRBJ2-3	14	NA	NA	CASSDGRATDTQYF	TGTGCCAGCAGCGACGGACGAGCCACAGATACGCAGTATTTT
TRBV9	TRBJ2-2	16	NA	NA	CASSVGNSGYTGELFF	TGTGCCAGCAGCGTCGGGAATAGCGGCTACACCGGGGAGCTGTTTTTT